The rows below give T cell receptor beta chains drawn from one sample of a study of blood T cell repertoires in COVID-19. Method: immunoSEQ multiplex PCR; TCRdb's copy keeps in-frame clones and lacks some. The sample records 150,000 to 180,000 clones, over 60% being singletons. Sequenced input: peripheral blood. The receptor set was obtained from a woman of 80 years or more with acute or convalescent COVID-19. The CDR3 runs from the conserved cysteine through the conserved F or W. D genes are given only for firm matches. Not every row has a clone size; where given, it reads once, few, many or a size class.

v_gene,abundance,d_gene,j_gene,CDR3aa,CDR3nt
TRBV9,NA,NA,TRBJ2-7,CASSVGLSDEQYF,TGTGCCAGCAGCGTAGGACTTAGCGACGAGCAGTACTTC
TRBV7-8,NA,NA,TRBJ2-5,CASSLAERTQETQYF,TGTGCCAGCAGCTTAGCCGAGCGGACTCAAGAGACCCAGTACTTC
TRBV10-3,few,NA,TRBJ2-2,CAISDQGRARSNTGELFF,TGTGCCATCAGTGACCAGGGGCGAGCGCGTTCGAACACCGGGGAGCTGTTTTTT
TRBV12-3/TRBV12-4,NA,NA,TRBJ1-2,CASRSGAARGYTF,TGTGCCAGCAGGTCAGGGGCCGCGAGGGGCTACACCTTC
TRBV7-2,NA,NA,TRBJ1-2,CASSGGPYGYTF,TGTGCCAGCAGCGGAGGGCCCTATGGCTACACCTTC
TRBV6-6,NA,NA,TRBJ1-2,CASSYRSPTNYGYTF,TGTGCCAGCAGTTACCGGTCTCCTACTAACTATGGCTACACCTTC
TRBV2,NA,NA,TRBJ2-7,CASGQETSYEQYF,TGTGCCAGCGGGCAGGAAACTTCCTACGAGCAGTACTTC
TRBV6-5,NA,NA,TRBJ2-5,CASILLDRGRASQYF,TGTGCCAGCATCTTACTCGATAGGGGGAGGGCCAGCCAGTACTTC
TRBV10-3,NA,NA,TRBJ2-7,CAIRPTSQDYEQYF,TGTGCCATCAGACCTACTAGCCAAGACTACGAGCAGTACTTC
TRBV5-1,few,NA,TRBJ2-2,CASSIPHSGELFF,TGCGCCAGCAGCATTCCTCACTCCGGGGAGCTGTTTTTT
TRBV19,NA,TRBD1,TRBJ1-3,CASSRAGTGYSGNTIYF,TGTGCCAGTAGCCGTGCCGGGACAGGCTACTCTGGAAACACCATATATTTT
TRBV27,NA,TRBD1,TRBJ1-2,CASSSPGQGHYGYTF,TGTGCCAGCAGTTCCCCGGGACAGGGGCACTATGGCTACACCTTC
TRBV4-2,NA,NA,TRBJ1-2,CASSQEQDYFYGYTF,TGTGCCAGCAGCCAAGAACAGGATTATTTCTATGGCTACACCTTC
TRBV2,NA,NA,TRBJ1-2,CASRGNGYGYTF,TGTGCCAGCCGAGGGAATGGCTATGGCTACACCTTC
TRBV6-1,NA,NA,TRBJ1-1,CASSELAGGGTEAFF,TGTGCCAGCAGTGAACTAGCGGGGGGCGGCACTGAAGCTTTCTTT
TRBV25-1,once,NA,TRBJ1-1,CASTEQGNTEAFF,TGTGCCAGCACCGAACAGGGTAACACTGAAGCTTTCTTT
TRBV18,NA,TRBD2,TRBJ2-1,CASSPTSGNYNEQFF,TGTGCCAGCTCACCGACTAGCGGGAACTACAATGAGCAGTTCTTC
TRBV5-5,few,TRBD1,TRBJ1-4,CASSNRTGSPEKLFF,TGTGCCAGCAGCAATAGGACAGGGTCCCCTGAAAAACTGTTTTTT
TRBV7-2,NA,NA,TRBJ1-6,CASSSQGMGSPLHF,TGTGCCAGCAGCTCTCAGGGGATGGGATCACCCCTCCACTTT
TRBV11-1,NA,TRBD1,TRBJ2-7,CASSPKGDRGRYEQCF,TGTGCCAGCAGCCCGAAAGGGGACAGGGGGAGATACGAGCAGTGCTTC
TRBV18,NA,TRBD1,TRBJ1-1,CASSLTGDRGTTEAFF,TGTGCCAGCTCGCTTACGGGGGACAGGGGGACCACTGAAGCTTTCTTT
TRBV27,NA,TRBD2,TRBJ2-1,CASSLFGLAYNEQFF,TGTGCCAGCAGTTTATTCGGACTAGCCTACAATGAGCAGTTCTTC
TRBV7-2,NA,TRBD2,TRBJ2-1,CASRDQGLAVSEQFF,TGTGCCAGCAGGGACCAGGGACTAGCGGTCTCGGAGCAGTTCTTC
TRBV7-2,NA,NA,TRBJ2-7,CASSLGERTPPQF,TGTGCCAGCAGCTTAGGGGAACGGACACCCCCTCAATTC
TRBV7-2,NA,NA,TRBJ1-2,CASSPSGAGLGYTF,TGTGCCAGCAGCCCCTCTGGCGCAGGGCTTGGCTACACCTTC
TRBV21-1,NA,NA,TRBJ1-5,CASSSSIRCNQPQHF,TGTGCCAGCAGCAGTTCTATTCGCTGCAATCAGCCCCAGCATTTT
TRBV25-1,NA,NA,TRBJ2-2,CASSELRGSTGELFF,TGTGCCAGCAGTGAATTAAGGGGGTCCACCGGGGAGCTGTTTTTT
TRBV4-2,NA,TRBD1,TRBJ1-1,CASSQARGANTEAFF,TGTGCCAGCAGCCAGGCCAGGGGGGCGAACACTGAAGCTTTCTTT
TRBV19,NA,TRBD1,TRBJ1-6,CASSIPPWTRGNFNSPLHF,TGTGCCAGTAGTATCCCCCCATGGACCAGGGGGAACTTCAATTCACCCCTCCACTTT
TRBV3-1/TRBV3-2,NA,TRBD1,TRBJ1-2,CASSSRTGEMMGGYTF,TGTGCCAGCAGCTCCCGGACAGGGGAGATGATGGGAGGCTACACCTTC
TRBV4-2,NA,NA,TRBJ1-4,CASSQDNRDRHGEKLFF,TGTGCCAGCAGCCAAGATAATCGGGATAGGCATGGTGAAAAACTGTTTTTT
TRBV9,NA,NA,TRBJ2-2,CASSVVGANTGELFF,TGTGCCAGCAGCGTAGTGGGAGCGAACACCGGGGAGCTGTTTTTT
TRBV2,NA,NA,TRBJ1-5,CASKVGGPGNQPQHF,TGTGCCAGCAAAGTCGGGGGGCCGGGCAATCAGCCCCAGCATTTT
TRBV6-5,NA,NA,TRBJ1-1,CASSYSGQSNTEAFF,TGTGCCAGCAGTTACTCTGGACAAAGTAACACTGAAGCTTTCTTT
TRBV11-3,NA,TRBD1,TRBJ2-3,CASSQPGQPTDTQYF,TGTGCCAGCAGCCAACCGGGACAGCCCACAGATACGCAGTATTTT
TRBV7-2,NA,TRBD1,TRBJ1-4,CASSLVGGIGEKLFF,TGTGCCAGCAGCTTAGTAGGGGGCATTGGTGAAAAACTGTTTTTT
TRBV5-6,NA,NA,TRBJ1-5,CASSLSRTTTGQPQHF,TGTGCCAGCAGCTTGAGTAGGACAACGACGGGTCAGCCCCAGCATTTT
TRBV5-5,NA,NA,TRBJ1-6,CASSSRDFGIGNSPLHF,TGTGCCAGCAGCAGCCGGGACTTTGGGATTGGAAATTCACCCCTCCACTTT
TRBV3-1/TRBV3-2,NA,NA,TRBJ1-4,CASSQLGVGEKLFF,TGTGCCAGCAGCCAACTCGGGGTGGGAGAAAAACTGTTTTTT
TRBV7-2,NA,NA,TRBJ1-2,CASSLTVGGNYGYTF,TGTGCCAGCAGCTTAACCGTCGGGGGAAACTATGGCTACACCTTC
TRBV10-1,NA,NA,TRBJ2-3,CASSTGEIDTQYF,TGCGCCAGCAGTACGGGGGAAATAGATACGCAGTATTTT
TRBV3-1/TRBV3-2,NA,TRBD1,TRBJ2-7,CASSQDPTGGSRHEQYF,TGTGCCAGCAGCCAAGACCCCACAGGGGGCTCCCGTCACGAGCAGTACTTC
TRBV28,NA,TRBD2,TRBJ2-7,CASSLLAGASYEQYF,TGTGCCAGCAGTTTACTAGCGGGGGCTAGCTACGAGCAGTACTTC
TRBV7-2,NA,NA,TRBJ2-3,CASSSALSGTDTQYF,TGTGCCAGCAGCTCCGCCCTATCCGGGACAGATACGCAGTATTTT
TRBV27,NA,TRBD2,TRBJ2-7,CASSLRLAGFYEQYF,TGTGCCAGCAGTTTAAGGCTAGCGGGGTTCTACGAGCAGTACTTC
TRBV24-1,NA,TRBD2,TRBJ2-1,CATSDSGTSGRNYNEQFF,TGTGCCACCAGTGATTCCGGGACTAGCGGGAGGAACTACAATGAGCAGTTCTTC
TRBV19,NA,TRBD1,TRBJ1-5,CASSTDRNQPQHF,TGTGCCAGTAGTACGGACAGGAATCAGCCCCAGCATTTT
TRBV14,NA,NA,TRBJ1-1,CASSPDSPTSKAFF,TGTGCCAGCAGCCCAGACAGCCCGACAAGTAAAGCTTTCTTT
TRBV6-5,NA,TRBD2,TRBJ2-1,CASRSGRSNEQFF,TGTGCCAGCAGGAGCGGGAGGAGCAATGAGCAGTTCTTC
TRBV13,NA,TRBD2,TRBJ2-1,CASSLGGGGNEQFF,TGTGCCAGCAGCTTGGGCGGGGGGGGCAATGAGCAGTTCTTC
TRBV27,NA,NA,TRBJ1-1,CASSPGTPFTEAFF,TGTGCCAGCAGCCCCGGGACACCTTTCACTGAAGCTTTCTTT
TRBV2,NA,NA,TRBJ1-4,CASSDLGGLMKRLFF,TGTGCCAGCAGTGATTTGGGGGGATTAATGAAAAGACTGTTTTTT
TRBV5-1,NA,NA,TRBJ1-4,CASSLAGGATNEKLFF,TGCGCCAGCAGCTTGGCCGGGGGGGCAACTAATGAAAAACTGTTTTTT
TRBV2,NA,NA,TRBJ1-1,CASSQQGSTEAFF,TGTGCCAGCAGTCAACAGGGTAGCACTGAAGCTTTCTTT
TRBV18,NA,TRBD1,TRBJ1-2,CASSPELGQEKGNYGYTF,TGTGCCAGCTCACCGGAATTGGGACAGGAAAAAGGGAATTATGGCTACACCTTC